This record covers a single T cell receptor beta chain. The entry originates in a study of blood T cells in healthy people across ages. Primed by a sample-barcoded 5' primer and a J-beta primer mix, a second PCR proceeded for about 7 to 11 cycles. A single record per CDR3 protein comes from TCRdb applying MiXCR to the 5' RACE reads. In the table there are approximately 880,000 distinct CDR3 sequences, about 44% of which are singletons. Germline CDR1 reads ENHRY; CDR2 reads SYGVKD. The V segment lost 11 bases and the J segment 6 bases; nucleotides outside the gene matches: 6. The CDR3 sequence is 11 residues long.

The sample was blood. The gene calls are TRBV10-3 and TRBJ2-7; 8 bases match TRBD1. The origin of this receptor is a man aged 25 to 40 in good health. The CDR3 DNA reads as TGTGCCCCCAGTGACAGGGGCGAGCAGTACTTC. Residues: CAPSDRGEQYF.